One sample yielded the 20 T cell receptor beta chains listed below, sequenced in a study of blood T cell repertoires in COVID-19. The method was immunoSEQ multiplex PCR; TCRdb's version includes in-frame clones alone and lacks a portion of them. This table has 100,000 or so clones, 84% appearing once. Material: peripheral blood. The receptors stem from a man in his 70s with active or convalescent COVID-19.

The CDR3 DNA sequence: TGCGCCAGCAGCTCCTCGACAGCAAACTATGGCTACACCTTC. It encodes CASSSSTANYGYTF. This rearrangement joins TRBV5-1 to TRBJ1-2, with D possibly matching TRBD1 (5 bases). Trimming removed 3 bases from V and 2 bases from J, with 11 bases in between. The germline gives CDR1 SGHRS, CDR2 YFSETQ. This CDR3 contains 14 residues.

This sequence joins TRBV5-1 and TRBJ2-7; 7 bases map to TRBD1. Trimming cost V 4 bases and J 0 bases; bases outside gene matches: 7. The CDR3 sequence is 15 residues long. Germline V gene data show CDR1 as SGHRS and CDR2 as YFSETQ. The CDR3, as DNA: TGCGCCAGCAGCGATCCGGGACAGAGCTCCTACGAGCAGTACTTC. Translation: CASSDPGQSSYEQYF. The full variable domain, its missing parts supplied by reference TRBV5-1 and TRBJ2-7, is KAGVTQTPRYLIKTRGQQVTLSCSPISGHRSVSWYQQTPGQGLQFLFEYFSETQRNKGNFPGRFSGRQFSNSRSEMNVSTLELGDSALYLCASSDPGQSSYEQYFGPGTRLTVT.

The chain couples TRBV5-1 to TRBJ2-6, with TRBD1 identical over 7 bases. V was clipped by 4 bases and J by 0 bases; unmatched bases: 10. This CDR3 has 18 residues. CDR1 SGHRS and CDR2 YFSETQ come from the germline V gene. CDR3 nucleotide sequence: TGCGCCAGCAGCGTACTACAGGGGTTTAGCTCTGGGGCCAACGTCCTGACTTTC. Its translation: CASSVLQGFSSGANVLTF. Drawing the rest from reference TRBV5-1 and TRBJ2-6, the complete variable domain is KAGVTQTPRYLIKTRGQQVTLSCSPISGHRSVSWYQQTPGQGLQFLFEYFSETQRNKGNFPGRFSGRQFSNSRSEMNVSTLELGDSALYLCASSVLQGFSSGANVLTFGAGSRLTVL.

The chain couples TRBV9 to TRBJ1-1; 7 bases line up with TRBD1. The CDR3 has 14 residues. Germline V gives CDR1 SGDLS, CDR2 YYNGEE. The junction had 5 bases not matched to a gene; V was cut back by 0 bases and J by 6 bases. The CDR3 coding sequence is TGTGCCAGCAGCGTAGGAGGAGGGGGCCCTGAAGCTTTCTTT. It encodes CASSVGGGGPEAFF.

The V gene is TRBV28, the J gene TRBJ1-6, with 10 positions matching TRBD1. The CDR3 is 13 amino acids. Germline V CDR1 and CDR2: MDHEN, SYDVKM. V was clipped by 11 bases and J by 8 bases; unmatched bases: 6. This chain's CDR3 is CAHRDRGYSPLHF. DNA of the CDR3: TGTGCCCACCGGGACAGGGGTTATTCACCCCTCCACTTT.

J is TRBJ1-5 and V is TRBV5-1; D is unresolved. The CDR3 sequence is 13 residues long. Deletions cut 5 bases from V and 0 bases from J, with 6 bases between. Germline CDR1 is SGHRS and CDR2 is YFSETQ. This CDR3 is CASRSDSNQPQHF. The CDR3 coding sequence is TGCGCCAGCAGGAGCGATAGCAATCAGCCCCAGCATTTT.

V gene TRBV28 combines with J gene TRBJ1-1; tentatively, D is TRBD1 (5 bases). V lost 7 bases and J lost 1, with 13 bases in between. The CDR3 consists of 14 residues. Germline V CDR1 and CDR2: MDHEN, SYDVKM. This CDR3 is CASTLRTSNTEAFF. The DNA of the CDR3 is TGTGCCAGCACCCTGAGGACATCGAACACTGAAGCTTTCTTT.

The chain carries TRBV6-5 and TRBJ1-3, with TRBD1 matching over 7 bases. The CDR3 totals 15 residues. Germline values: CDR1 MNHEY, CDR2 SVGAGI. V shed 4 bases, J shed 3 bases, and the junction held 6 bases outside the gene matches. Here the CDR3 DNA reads TGTGCCAGCAGTTTAGACGGGACAGATGGAAACACCATATATTTT. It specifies CASSLDGTDGNTIYF.

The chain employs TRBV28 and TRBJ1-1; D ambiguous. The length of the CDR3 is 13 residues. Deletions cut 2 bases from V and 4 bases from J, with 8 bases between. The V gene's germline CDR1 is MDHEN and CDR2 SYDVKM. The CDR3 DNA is TGTGCCAGCAGTTTAGAGTCATCCACTGAAGCTTTCTTT. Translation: CASSLESSTEAFF.

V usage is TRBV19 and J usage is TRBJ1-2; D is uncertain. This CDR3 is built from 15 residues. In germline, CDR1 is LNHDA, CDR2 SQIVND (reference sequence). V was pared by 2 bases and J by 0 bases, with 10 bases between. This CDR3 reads CASSITGLANYGYTF. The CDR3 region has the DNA TGTGCCAGTAGTATAACCGGGTTGGCTAACTATGGCTACACCTTC.

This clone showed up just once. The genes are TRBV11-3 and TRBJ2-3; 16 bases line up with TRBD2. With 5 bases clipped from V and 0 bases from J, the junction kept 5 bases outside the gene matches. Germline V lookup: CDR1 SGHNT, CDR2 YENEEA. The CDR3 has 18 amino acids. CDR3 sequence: CASSPGLAGGSSTDTQYF. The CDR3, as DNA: TGTGCCAGCAGCCCGGGACTAGCGGGGGGGTCTAGCACAGATACGCAGTATTTT.

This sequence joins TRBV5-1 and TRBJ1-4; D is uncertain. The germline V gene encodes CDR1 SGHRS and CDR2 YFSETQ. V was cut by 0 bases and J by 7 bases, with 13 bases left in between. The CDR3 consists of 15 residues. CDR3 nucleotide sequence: TGCGCCAGCAGCTTGGGGATAGGAGTGAGTGAAAAACTGTTTTTT. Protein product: CASSLGIGVSEKLFF. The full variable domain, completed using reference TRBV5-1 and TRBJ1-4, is KAGVTQTPRYLIKTRGQQVTLSCSPISGHRSVSWYQQTPGQGLQFLFEYFSETQRNKGNFPGRFSGRQFSNSRSEMNVSTLELGDSALYLCASSLGIGVSEKLFFGSGTQLSVL.

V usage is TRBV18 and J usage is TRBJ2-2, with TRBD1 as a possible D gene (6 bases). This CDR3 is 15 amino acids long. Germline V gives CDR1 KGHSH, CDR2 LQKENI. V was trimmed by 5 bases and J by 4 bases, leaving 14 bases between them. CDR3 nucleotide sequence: TGTGCCAGCTCAGACTTCAGGGGCCCCACCGGGGAGCTGTTTTTT. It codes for CASSDFRGPTGELFF.

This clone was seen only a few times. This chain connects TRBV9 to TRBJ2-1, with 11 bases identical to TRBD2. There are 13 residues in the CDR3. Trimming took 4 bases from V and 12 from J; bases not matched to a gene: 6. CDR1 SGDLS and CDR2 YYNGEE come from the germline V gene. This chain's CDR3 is CASSSGLAELQFF. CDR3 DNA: TGTGCCAGCAGCTCGGGACTAGCGGAGCTGCAGTTCTTC.

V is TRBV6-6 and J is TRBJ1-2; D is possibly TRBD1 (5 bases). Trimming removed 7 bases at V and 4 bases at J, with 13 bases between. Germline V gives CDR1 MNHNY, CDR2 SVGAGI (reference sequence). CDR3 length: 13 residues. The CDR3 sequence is CASTQRDSYGYTF. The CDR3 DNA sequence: TGTGCCAGCACACAAAGAGACAGCTATGGCTACACCTTC.

CDR3 sequence: CASSPAGMGPTNYGYTF. In DNA, the CDR3 is TGTGCCAGCTCACCAGCAGGGATGGGGCCCACTAACTATGGCTACACCTTC. This chain joins TRBV18 and TRBJ1-2; possibly TRBD1 for D (5 bases). The length of the CDR3 is 17 residues. V was trimmed by 2 bases and J by 0 bases, leaving 16 bases between them. Germline assignment: CDR1 KGHSH and CDR2 LQKENI.

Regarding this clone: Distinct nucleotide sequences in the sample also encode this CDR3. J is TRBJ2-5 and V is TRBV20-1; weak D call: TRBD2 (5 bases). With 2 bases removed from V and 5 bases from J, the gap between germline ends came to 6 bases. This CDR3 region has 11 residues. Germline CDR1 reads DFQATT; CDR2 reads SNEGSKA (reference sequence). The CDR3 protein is CSARPGETQYF. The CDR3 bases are TGCAGTGCTAGACCGGGGGAGACCCAGTACTTC.

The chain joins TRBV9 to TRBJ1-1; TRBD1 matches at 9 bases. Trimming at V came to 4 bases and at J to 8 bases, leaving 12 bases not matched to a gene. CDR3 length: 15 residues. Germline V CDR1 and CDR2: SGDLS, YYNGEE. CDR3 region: CASSPSRGTGKEAFF. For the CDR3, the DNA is TGTGCCAGCAGCCCAAGTAGGGGGACAGGGAAAGAAGCTTTCTTT.

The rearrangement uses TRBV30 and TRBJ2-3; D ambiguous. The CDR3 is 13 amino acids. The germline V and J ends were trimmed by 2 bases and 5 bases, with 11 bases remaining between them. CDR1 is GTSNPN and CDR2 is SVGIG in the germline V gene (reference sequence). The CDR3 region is CAWSLQSGDTQYF. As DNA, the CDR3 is TGTGCCTGGAGTTTACAGTCCGGAGATACGCAGTATTTT.

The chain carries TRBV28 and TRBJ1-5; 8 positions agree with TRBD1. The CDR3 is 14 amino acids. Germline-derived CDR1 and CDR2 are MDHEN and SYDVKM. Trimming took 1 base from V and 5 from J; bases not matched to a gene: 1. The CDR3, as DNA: TGTGCCAGCAGTTTATTACAGGGGGATCAGCCCCAGCATTTT. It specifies CASSLLQGDQPQHF. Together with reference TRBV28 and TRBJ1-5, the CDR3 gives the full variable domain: DVKVTQSSRYLVKRTGEKVFLECVQDMDHENMFWYRQDPGLGLRLIYFSYDVKMKEKGDIPEGYSVSREKKERFSLILESASTNQTSMYLCASSLLQGDQPQHFGDGTRLSIL.